Following are 10 T cell receptor beta chains from one sample sequenced in a study of a mutant IDH1 vaccine in newly diagnosed glioma. These receptors are not linked to any known antigen. Time point indicated: week 11, during vaccination. Vaccination comprised doses that each held 300 ug of mutant IDH1 20-mer peptide, plus topical imiquimod. Repertoires were generated with immunoSEQ multiplex PCR, while TCRdb's copy carries only in-frame clones and drops some. Among about 36,000 clones listed, roughly 80% were seen once. The source material was peripheral blood mononuclear cells (PBMCs), sampled from a glioma patient whose treatment included an IDH1 peptide vaccine. The receptors shown here come from a woman aged 25 to 45 with glioma. Some clones in this sample may be carry-over from other donors' samples.

The chain links TRBV10-3 to TRBJ2-3, with D tentatively TRBD1 or TRBD2 (5 bases each). CDR1 is ENHRY, CDR2 SYGVKD, per germline. CDR3 length: 14 residues. Trimming pared 10 bases from V and 4 bases from J, leaving 18 bases between. Here the CDR3 reads CATSRDQPPDTQYF. In DNA form, the CDR3 reads TGTGCCACCTCCAGGGACCAACCCCCAGATACGCAGTATTTT.

The chain joins TRBV14 to TRBJ2-7; a weak D match, TRBD2 (5 bases). The germline CDR1 and CDR2 sequences are SGHDN and FVKESK. The CDR3 loop spans 14 amino acids. Trimming stripped 1 base from V and 4 bases from J, with 11 bases between. CDR3 DNA sequence: TGTGCCAGCAGCCAAGCAGGAGGCCGATACGAGCAGTACTTC. This encodes CASSQAGGRYEQYF.

This clone appeared a few times. The V gene is TRBV27, the J gene TRBJ1-2; D is possibly TRBD1 (6 bases). The V gene's germline CDR1 is MNHEY and CDR2 SMNVEV (reference sequence). Trimming removed 3 bases at V and 4 bases at J, with 12 bases between. CDR3 length: 14 amino acids. The CDR3 nucleotides read TGTGCCAGCAGTTTTGCAGGGGCAGGCTATGGCTACACCTTC. Amino acid sequence: CASSFAGAGYGYTF.

This chain links TRBV9 with TRBJ1-1, with unresolved D. The CDR3 runs to 14 residues. In germline, CDR1 is SGDLS, CDR2 YYNGEE. Trimming left V 0 bases short and J 1 base short, with 7 bases between. CDR3 sequence (DNA): TGTGCCAGCAGCGTAGTCTTGGCGAACACTGAAGCTTTCTTT. Translating it yields CASSVVLANTEAFF.

The rearrangement uses TRBV10-2 and TRBJ1-1; no firm D call. The CDR3 loop spans 12 amino acids. Germline CDR1 and CDR2: WSHSY and SAAADI. V lost 7 bases and J 1 base, leaving 7 bases between the germline ends. The CDR3 nucleotides are TGCGCCAGCAATCTCGGGAACACTGAAGCTTTCTTT. This encodes CASNLGNTEAFF.

V usage is TRBV9 and J usage is TRBJ1-1, with D unclear. Germline V gene data show CDR1 as SGDLS and CDR2 as YYNGEE. This CDR3 spans 13 amino acids. V shed 0 bases and J shed 5 bases, with 8 bases lying between them. The CDR3 DNA follows: TGTGCCAGCAGCGTAGGGAAAGGTACTGAAGCTTTCTTT. As protein: CASSVGKGTEAFF.

This sequence joins TRBV19 and TRBJ1-5, with 9 bases aligning to TRBD1. Germline V lookup: CDR1 LNHDA, CDR2 SQIVND (reference sequence). Losses at the gene ends were 4 bases for V and 5 bases for J; bases not matched to a gene: 3. CDR3 size: 14 residues. CDR3 residues: CASSTGTGYQPQHF. CDR3 coding DNA: TGTGCCAGTAGTACAGGGACAGGGTATCAGCCCCAGCATTTT.

The chain is built from TRBV19 and TRBJ1-1; no clear D. V was trimmed by 4 bases and J by 1 base, leaving 10 bases between them. From germline, CDR1 is LNHDA and CDR2 SQIVND (reference sequence). The CDR3 covers 14 residues. The chain's CDR3 is CASSTDRENTEAFF. In nucleotides, the CDR3 is TGTGCCAGTAGTACCGACCGCGAGAACACTGAAGCTTTCTTT.

V gene TRBV27 combines with J gene TRBJ2-5; no reliable D call. Germline CDR1 and CDR2: MNHEY and SMNVEV (reference sequence). The CDR3 length is 12 residues. Trimming removed 4 bases from V and 1 base from J, with 4 bases in between. For the CDR3, the DNA is TGTGCCAGCAGTTCCGCCCAAGAGACCCAGTACTTC. Encoded protein: CASSSAQETQYF.

The rearrangement uses TRBV7-2 and TRBJ2-2; D perhaps matches TRBD1 (6 bases). This CDR3 has 16 residues. The ends were cut back, 5 bases at V and 1 base at J, with 14 bases in the middle. Germline CDR1 SGHTA, CDR2 FQGNSA. CDR3 nucleotides: TGTGCCAGCAGCCCCACCTCGACAGGGAACACCGGGGAGCTGTTTTTT. It translates to CASSPTSTGNTGELFF. Combining the CDR3 with reference TRBV7-2 and TRBJ2-2 gives the whole variable domain GAGVSQSPSNKVTEKGKDVELRCDPISGHTALYWYRQSLGQGLEFLIYFQGNSAPDKSGLPSDRFSAERTGGSVSTLTIQRTQQEDSAVYLCASSPTSTGNTGELFFGEGSRLTVL.